This T cell receptor beta chain was sequenced for a study of CD8 T cells in Susac syndrome. The authors reverse transcribed about 0.5 to 1 ug RNA with random hexamers. A single record per CDR3 protein comes from TCRdb applying MiXCR to the immunoSEQ multiplex PCR reads. The repertoire holds 120,000 or so distinct CDR3 sequences, with over 85% as singletons. Sequencing targeted TCR beta in blood CD8+ and CD4+ T cells. TEMRA cells underwent FACS enrichment and CD8+ and CD4+ T cells underwent negative isolation. The sequenced sample was CD8+ T cells from PBMCs. The TCR comes from a human donor with Susac syndrome.

CDR3 amino acids: CASSGGLEETQYF. Written as DNA, the CDR3 is TGTGCCAGCAGTGGTGGGCTTGAGGAGACCCAGTACTTC. This rearrangement joins TRBV12-3 or TRBV12-4 to TRBJ2-5; D remains ambiguous. Trimming removed 5 bases from V and 5 bases from J, with 12 bases in between. The CDR3 contains 13 residues.